These 2 T cell receptor beta chains originate from one sample sequenced in a study of regulatory T cells in long-lasting Graves disease. Arm-PCR of CDR3 regions and iRepertoire HTBI primers were the basis on which TCR beta libraries were built. TCRdb re-derived calls from the multiplex PCR reads in MiXCR, one entry per CDR3 protein. Here the sample spans roughly 400,000 distinct CDR3 sequences, less than 25% being singletons. The sample's time point: persistent/refractory GD, antithyroid drugs over 5 years with positive TRAb. Making the TCR library involved RNA that had been extracted from PBMCs. The sample in question was peripheral blood mononuclear cells (PBMCs), obtained when the disease was refractory, from a patient treated with antithyroid drugs. Every receptor here comes from a female donor with Graves disease.

About this clonotype itself: A much larger clone differs by one base, so this may be a read error. V gene TRBV3-2 combines with J gene TRBJ1-2; the table's D call TRBD1 went unverified against the DNA. TRBV3-2 is a documented pseudogene. CDR3 length: 13 amino acids. The CDR3 here is CASSQGQGAGHTF. The CDR3 DNA reads TGTGCCAGCAGCCAAGGACAGGGTGCTGGCCACACCTTC.

This clonotype appeared a few times. The chain has TRBV29-1 and TRBJ2-2; D is ambiguous. This CDR3 has 14 residues. The V end was cut by 5 bases, the J end by 2 bases, with 12 bases between. Germline V lookup: CDR1 SQVTM, CDR2 ANQGSEA. CDR3 bases: TGCAGCGTTTTAATCTTGGTTAACACCGGGGAGCTGTTTTTT. Encoded protein: CSVLILVNTGELFF.